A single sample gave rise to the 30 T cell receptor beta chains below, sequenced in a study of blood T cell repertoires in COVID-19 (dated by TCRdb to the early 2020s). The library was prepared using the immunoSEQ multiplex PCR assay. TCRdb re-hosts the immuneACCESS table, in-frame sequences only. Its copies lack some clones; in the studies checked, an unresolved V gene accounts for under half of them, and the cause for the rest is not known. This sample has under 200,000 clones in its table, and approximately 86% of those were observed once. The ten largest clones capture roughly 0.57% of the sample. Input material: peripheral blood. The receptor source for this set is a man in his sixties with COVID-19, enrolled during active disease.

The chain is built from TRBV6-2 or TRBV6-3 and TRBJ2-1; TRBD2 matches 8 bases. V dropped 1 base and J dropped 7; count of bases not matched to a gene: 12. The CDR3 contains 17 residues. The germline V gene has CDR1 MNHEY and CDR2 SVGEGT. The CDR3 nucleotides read TGTGCCAGCAGTTACTATCCGCGGAGGACTAGCAATAATGAGCAGTTCTTC. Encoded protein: CASSYYPRRTSNNEQFF.

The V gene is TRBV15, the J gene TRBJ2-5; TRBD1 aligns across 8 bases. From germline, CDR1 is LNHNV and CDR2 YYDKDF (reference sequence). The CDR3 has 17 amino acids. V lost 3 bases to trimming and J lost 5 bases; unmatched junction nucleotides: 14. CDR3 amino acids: CATSRAILDRTGETQYF. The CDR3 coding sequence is TGTGCCACCAGCAGGGCTATTCTGGATCGGACAGGGGAGACCCAGTACTTC.

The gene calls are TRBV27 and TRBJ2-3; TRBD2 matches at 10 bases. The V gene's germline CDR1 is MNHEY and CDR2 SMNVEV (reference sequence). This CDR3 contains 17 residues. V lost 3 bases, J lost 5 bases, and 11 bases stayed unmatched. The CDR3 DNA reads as TGTGCCAGCAGTTTCTACCCCGGACTAGCGGTGGGAGATACGCAGTATTTT. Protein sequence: CASSFYPGLAVGDTQYF.

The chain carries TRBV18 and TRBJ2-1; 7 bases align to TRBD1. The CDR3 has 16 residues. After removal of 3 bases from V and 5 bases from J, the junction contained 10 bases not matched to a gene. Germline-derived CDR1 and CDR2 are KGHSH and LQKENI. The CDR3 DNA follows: TGTGCCAGCTCACCGAGAGGGGGCATGGTTAACAATGAGCAGTTCTTC. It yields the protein CASSPRGGMVNNEQFF.

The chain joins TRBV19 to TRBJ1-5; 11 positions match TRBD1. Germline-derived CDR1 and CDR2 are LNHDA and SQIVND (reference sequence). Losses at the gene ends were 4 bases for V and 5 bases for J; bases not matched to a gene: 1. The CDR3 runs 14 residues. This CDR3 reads CASSTGQGDQPQHF. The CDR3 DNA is TGTGCCAGTAGTACGGGACAGGGGGATCAGCCCCAGCATTTT.

For the CDR3, the DNA is TGTGCCAGCTCATCGCGACAGGCGAATGAAAAACTGTTTTTT. It yields the protein CASSSRQANEKLFF. This rearrangement joins TRBV18 to TRBJ1-4; perhaps TRBD1 as D (6 bases). CDR1 is KGHSH and CDR2 is LQKENI in the germline V gene. CDR3 length: 14 amino acids. V was cut by 5 bases and J by 5 bases, with 12 bases left in between.

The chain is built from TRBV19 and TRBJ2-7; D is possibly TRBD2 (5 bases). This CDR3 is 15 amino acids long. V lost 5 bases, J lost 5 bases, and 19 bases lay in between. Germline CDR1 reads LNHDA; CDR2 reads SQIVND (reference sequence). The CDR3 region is CASSLGGRSLNEQYF. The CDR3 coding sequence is TGTGCCAGTAGTCTCGGAGGACGGTCGCTGAACGAGCAGTACTTC.

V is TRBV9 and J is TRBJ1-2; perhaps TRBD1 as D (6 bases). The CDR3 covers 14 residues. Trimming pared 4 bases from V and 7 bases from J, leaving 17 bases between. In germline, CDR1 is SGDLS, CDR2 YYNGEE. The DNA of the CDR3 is TGTGCCAGCAGCCCCGGACAGTACAACGCTGGCTACACCTTC. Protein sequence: CASSPGQYNAGYTF.

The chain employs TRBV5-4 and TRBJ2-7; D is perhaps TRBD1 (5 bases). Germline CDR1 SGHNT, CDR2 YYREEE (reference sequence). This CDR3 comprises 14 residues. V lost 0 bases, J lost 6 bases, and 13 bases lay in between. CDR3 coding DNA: TGTGCCAGCAGCTTGGTTGGCAGGACATCCGAGCAGTACTTC. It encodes CASSLVGRTSEQYF.

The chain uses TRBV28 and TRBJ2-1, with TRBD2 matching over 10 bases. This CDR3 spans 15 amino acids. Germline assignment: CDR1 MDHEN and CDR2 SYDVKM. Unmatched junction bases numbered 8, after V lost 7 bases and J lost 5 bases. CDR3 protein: CASITSGVQNNEQFF. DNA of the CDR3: TGTGCCAGCATAACTAGCGGGGTGCAGAACAATGAGCAGTTCTTC.

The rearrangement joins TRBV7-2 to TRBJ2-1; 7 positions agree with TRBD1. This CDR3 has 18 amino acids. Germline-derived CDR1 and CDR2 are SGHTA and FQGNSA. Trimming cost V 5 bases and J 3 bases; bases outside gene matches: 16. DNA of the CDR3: TGTGCCAGCAGCAAGACCCGAACCCTCAGGGGGAACTACAATGAGCAGTTCTTC. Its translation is CASSKTRTLRGNYNEQFF.

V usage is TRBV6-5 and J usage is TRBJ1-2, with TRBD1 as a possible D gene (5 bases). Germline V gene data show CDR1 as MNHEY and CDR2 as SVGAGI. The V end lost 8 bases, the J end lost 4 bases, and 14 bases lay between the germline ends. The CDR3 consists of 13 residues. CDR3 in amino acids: CASAAGGVYGYTF. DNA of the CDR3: TGTGCCAGCGCGGCGGGGGGGGTCTATGGCTACACCTTC.

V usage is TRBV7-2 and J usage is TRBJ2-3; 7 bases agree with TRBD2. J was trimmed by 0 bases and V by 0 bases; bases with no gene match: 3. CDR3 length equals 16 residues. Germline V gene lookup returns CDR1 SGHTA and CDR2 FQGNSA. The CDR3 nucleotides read TGTGCCAGCAGCTTAGCGCGGGGGACTAGCACAGATACGCAGTATTTT. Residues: CASSLARGTSTDTQYF.

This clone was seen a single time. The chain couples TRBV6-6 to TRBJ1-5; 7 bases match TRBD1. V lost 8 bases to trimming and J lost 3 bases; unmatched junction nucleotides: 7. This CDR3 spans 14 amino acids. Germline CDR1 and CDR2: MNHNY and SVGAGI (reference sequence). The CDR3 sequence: CASRGQRDNQPQHF. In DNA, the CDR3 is TGTGCCAGCCGGGGACAGAGAGACAATCAGCCCCAGCATTTT.

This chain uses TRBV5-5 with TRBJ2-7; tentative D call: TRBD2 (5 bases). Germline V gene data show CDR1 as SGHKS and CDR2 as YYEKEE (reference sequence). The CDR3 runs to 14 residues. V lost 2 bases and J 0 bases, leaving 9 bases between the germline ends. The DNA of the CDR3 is TGTGCCAGCAGCTTAAGGAGGAGCTCCTACGAGCAGTACTTC. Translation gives CASSLRRSSYEQYF.

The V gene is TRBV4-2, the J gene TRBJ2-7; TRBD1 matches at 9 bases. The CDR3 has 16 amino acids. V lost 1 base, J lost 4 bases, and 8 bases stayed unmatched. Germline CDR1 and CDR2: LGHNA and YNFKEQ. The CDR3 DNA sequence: TGTGCCAGCAGCCAAGCCCAGCCACAGGGGGCTTACGAGCAGTACTTC. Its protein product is CASSQAQPQGAYEQYF.

CDR3 in amino acids: CASLKSGQKNNEQFF. The CDR3 coding sequence is TGTGCCAGCCTGAAGTCGGGACAGAAAAACAATGAGCAGTTCTTC. This sequence joins TRBV6-5 and TRBJ2-1; the match to TRBD1 covers 7 bases. This CDR3 contains 15 residues. The J segment lost 5 bases and the V segment lost 8 bases, leaving 12 bases of the junction unmatched. Per the germline V gene, CDR1 is MNHEY and CDR2 is SVGAGI.

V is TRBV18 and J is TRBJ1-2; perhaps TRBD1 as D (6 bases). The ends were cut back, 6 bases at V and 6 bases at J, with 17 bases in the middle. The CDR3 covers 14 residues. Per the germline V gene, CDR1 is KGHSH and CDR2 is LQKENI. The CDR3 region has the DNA TGTGCCAGCTCGCCCCAGGGGCAGAATAATGGCTACACCTTC. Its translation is CASSPQGQNNGYTF. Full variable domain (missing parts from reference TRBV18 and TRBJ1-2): NAGVMQNPRHLVRRRGQEARLRCSPMKGHSHVYWYRQLPEEGLKFMVYLQKENIIDESGMPKERFSAEFPKEGPSILRIQQVVRGDSAAYFCASSPQGQNNGYTFGSGTRLTVV.

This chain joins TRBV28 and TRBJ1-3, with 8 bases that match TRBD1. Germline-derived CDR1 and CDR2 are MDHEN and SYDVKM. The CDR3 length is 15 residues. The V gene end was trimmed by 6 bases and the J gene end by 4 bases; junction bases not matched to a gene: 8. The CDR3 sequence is CASRPQGARGNTIYF. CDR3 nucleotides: TGTGCCAGCAGACCCCAGGGGGCGAGAGGAAACACCATATATTTT. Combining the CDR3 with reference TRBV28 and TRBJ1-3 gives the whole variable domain DVKVTQSSRYLVKRTGEKVFLECVQDMDHENMFWYRQDPGLGLRLIYFSYDVKMKEKGDIPEGYSVSREKKERFSLILESASTNQTSMYLCASRPQGARGNTIYFGEGSWLTVV.

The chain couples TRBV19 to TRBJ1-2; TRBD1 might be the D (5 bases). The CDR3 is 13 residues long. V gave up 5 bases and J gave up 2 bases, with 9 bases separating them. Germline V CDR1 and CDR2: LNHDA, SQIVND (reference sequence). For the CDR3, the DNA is TGTGCCAGTAGTCTCGGGGGGAACTATGGCTACACCTTC. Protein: CASSLGGNYGYTF.

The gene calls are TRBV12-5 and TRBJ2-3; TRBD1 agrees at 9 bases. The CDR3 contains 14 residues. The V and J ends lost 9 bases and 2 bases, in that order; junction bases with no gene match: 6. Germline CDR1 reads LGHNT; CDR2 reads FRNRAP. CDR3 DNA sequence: TGTGCTAGCGCGGACAGGGGCCCCACAGATACGCAGTATTTT. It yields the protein CASADRGPTDTQYF.

CDR3 DNA: TGTGCCAGTAGTATGGTTCTGAGTAGGGCCAACGTCCTGACTTTC. Residues: CASSMVLSRANVLTF. The chain has TRBV19 and TRBJ2-6; D not certain. The length of the CDR3 is 15 residues. Germline loops: CDR1 LNHDA, CDR2 SQIVND (reference sequence). The germline V and J ends were trimmed by 3 bases and 5 bases, with 11 bases remaining between them.

The CDR3 region is CASSQWGQAVDTQYF. The CDR3 bases are TGCGCCAGCAGCCAATGGGGACAGGCGGTAGATACGCAGTATTTT. The chain uses TRBV4-3 and TRBJ2-3, with 8 bases matching TRBD1. Losses at the gene ends were 2 bases for V and 5 bases for J; bases not matched to a gene: 6. Germline CDR1 LGHNA, CDR2 YSLEER. The CDR3 is made up of 15 amino acids.

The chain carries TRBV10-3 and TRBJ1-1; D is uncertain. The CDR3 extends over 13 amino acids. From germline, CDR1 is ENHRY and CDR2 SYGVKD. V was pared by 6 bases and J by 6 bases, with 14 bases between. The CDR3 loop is CAIREYGGAEAFF. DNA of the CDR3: TGTGCCATCAGAGAATACGGAGGCGCTGAAGCTTTCTTT.

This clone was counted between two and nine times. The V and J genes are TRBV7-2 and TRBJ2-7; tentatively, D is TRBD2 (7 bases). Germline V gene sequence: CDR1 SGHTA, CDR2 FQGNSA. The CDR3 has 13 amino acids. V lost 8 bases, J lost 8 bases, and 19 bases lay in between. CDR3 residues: CASGGLGGGQQYF. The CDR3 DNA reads TGTGCCAGCGGGGGACTTGGCGGGGGCCAGCAGTACTTC.

In DNA form, the CDR3 reads TGTGCCTGGAGCCCGGGGAACTATGGCTACACCTTC. Residues: CAWSPGNYGYTF. The rearrangement links TRBV30 to TRBJ1-2; D is ambiguous. This CDR3 is 12 amino acids long. The V end lost 3 bases, the J end lost 2 bases, and 7 bases lay between the germline ends. The germline V gene has CDR1 GTSNPN and CDR2 SVGIG (reference sequence).

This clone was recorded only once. The CDR3, as DNA: TGTGCCAGCTCACCACCGAGGGAGCTAAGGAGCGAGCAGTACTTC. As protein: CASSPPRELRSEQYF. The chain uses TRBV18 and TRBJ2-7; D might be TRBD2 (5 bases). Trimming stripped 0 bases from V and 6 bases from J, with 15 bases between. The CDR3 totals 15 residues. Germline CDR1 is KGHSH and CDR2 is LQKENI.

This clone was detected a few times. CDR3 coding DNA: TGCGCCAGCAGCAAACTAGCGGGGGGGCCCTACGAGCAGTACTTC. Translating gives CASSKLAGGPYEQYF. The gene calls are TRBV4-3 and TRBJ2-7; 13 nucleotides match TRBD2. Germline CDR1 LGHNA, CDR2 YSLEER. This CDR3 region has 15 residues. J gave up 2 bases and V 5 bases, and 3 bases lay outside the gene matches.

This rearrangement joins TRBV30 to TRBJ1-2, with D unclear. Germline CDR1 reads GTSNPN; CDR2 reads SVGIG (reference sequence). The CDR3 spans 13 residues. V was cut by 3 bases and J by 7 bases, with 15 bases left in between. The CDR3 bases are TGTGCCTGGAGCCCCCTAGAGCGGAGTGGCTACACCTTC. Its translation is CAWSPLERSGYTF.

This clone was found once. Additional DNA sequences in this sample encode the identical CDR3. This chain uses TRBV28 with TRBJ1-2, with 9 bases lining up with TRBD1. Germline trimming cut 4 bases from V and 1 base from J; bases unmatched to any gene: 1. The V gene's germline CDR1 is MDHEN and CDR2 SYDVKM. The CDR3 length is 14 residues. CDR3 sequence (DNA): TGTGCCAGCAGTTCGGGACAGGGTAACTATGGCTACACCTTC. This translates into CASSSGQGNYGYTF.